Following are 16 T cell receptor beta chains from one sample sequenced in a study of blood T cell repertoires in COVID-19. The method was immunoSEQ multiplex PCR; TCRdb's version includes in-frame clones alone and lacks a portion of them. The sample records roughly 220,000 clones, around 80% being singletons. Sequenced input: peripheral blood. All receptors come from a man aged 25 to 45 with active or convalescent COVID-19.

The rearrangement links TRBV9 to TRBJ2-1, with TRBD2 identical over 8 bases. The CDR3 is made up of 15 amino acids. Trimming took 8 bases from V and 4 from J; bases not matched to a gene: 11. From germline, CDR1 is SGDLS and CDR2 YYNGEE. The CDR3 here is CARTLGLAIYNEQFF. Here the CDR3 DNA reads TGTGCCAGAACCCTCGGACTAGCCATATACAATGAGCAGTTCTTC.

The V gene is TRBV7-2, the J gene TRBJ1-3; 8 nucleotides line up with TRBD1. Per germline, CDR1 SGHTA and CDR2 FQGNSA. V lost 5 bases and J lost 4; bases outside the gene matches: 7. This CDR3 is 15 amino acids long. CDR3 DNA sequence: TGTGCCAGCAGCCCTCAGGGGGCGCCAGGAAACACCATATATTTT. Its protein is CASSPQGAPGNTIYF.

V usage is TRBV29-1 and J usage is TRBJ1-1, with D perhaps TRBD1 (5 bases). Germline CDR1 and CDR2: SQVTM and ANQGSEA. The CDR3 extends over 12 amino acids. CDR3 sequence (DNA): TGCTCCGCATGGGCAGGGCTTCCTGAAGCTTTCTTT. It translates to CSAWAGLPEAFF. Supplemented by reference TRBV29-1 and TRBJ1-1, the full variable domain reads SAVISQKPSRDICQRGTSLTIQCQVDSQVTMMFWYRQQPGQSLTLIATANQGSEATYESGFVIDKFPISRPNLTFSTLTVSNMSPEDSSIYLCSAWAGLPEAFFGQGTRLTVV.

V and J are TRBV18 and TRBJ2-5; 10 bases are a match to TRBD2. Germline CDR1 is KGHSH and CDR2 is LQKENI. With 3 bases clipped from V and 2 bases from J, the junction kept 6 bases outside the gene matches. The CDR3 consists of 16 residues. The CDR3 here is CASSPGLAKQQETQYF. Here the CDR3 DNA reads TGTGCCAGCTCACCGGGACTAGCGAAACAGCAAGAGACCCAGTACTTC.

The chain employs TRBV28 and TRBJ2-7; the match to TRBD1 covers 9 bases. CDR1 is MDHEN and CDR2 is SYDVKM in the germline V gene. The CDR3 has 17 residues. J gave up 3 bases and V 7 bases, and 16 bases lay outside the gene matches. This chain's CDR3 is CASTLGGTGRGRYEQYF. The CDR3 DNA reads TGTGCCAGCACCCTAGGTGGGACAGGGAGGGGACGCTACGAGCAGTACTTC.

The CDR3 protein is CASTPISSGGGELFF. For the CDR3, the DNA is TGTGCCAGCACCCCCATTTCTAGCGGGGGCGGGGAGCTGTTTTTT. The chain uses TRBV6-2 or TRBV6-3 and TRBJ2-2; 10 nucleotides match TRBD2. J gave up 7 bases and V 7 bases, and 9 bases lay outside the gene matches. The germline V gene encodes CDR1 MNHEY and CDR2 SVGEGT. The CDR3 consists of 15 residues.

The rearrangement joins TRBV7-8 to TRBJ2-2; no firm D call. The length of the CDR3 is 17 residues. V dropped 2 bases and J dropped 0 bases, with 13 bases sitting between them. Germline V gene data show CDR1 as SGHVS and CDR2 as FQNEAQ. CDR3 nucleotides: TGTGCCAGCAGCTTACTGGGTATCACAGCGAACACCGGGGAGCTGTTTTTT. It specifies CASSLLGITANTGELFF.

The CDR3 reads CASSYGRTASYGYTF. The CDR3 DNA follows: TGTGCCAGCAGTTACGGGAGGACAGCGAGTTATGGCTACACCTTC. The chain employs TRBV27 and TRBJ1-2; a weak D match, TRBD1 (6 bases). Germline assignment: CDR1 MNHEY and CDR2 SMNVEV (reference sequence). V was clipped by 4 bases and J by 5 bases, with 17 bases between them. The CDR3 loop spans 15 amino acids.

The J gene is TRBJ2-2, the V gene TRBV5-6; 9 nucleotides align to TRBD2. Unmatched junction bases numbered 10, after V lost 0 bases and J lost 7 bases. CDR1 and CDR2 from the germline V gene are SGHDT and YYEEEE. The CDR3 extends over 17 amino acids. CDR3 DNA: TGTGCCAGCAGCTTGGAAGGCGCGGGAGGGCCGAGCGGGGAGCTGTTTTTT. Translation: CASSLEGAGGPSGELFF.

The CDR3 loop reads CASSPRQGPQETQYF. The CDR3 bases are TGTGCCAGCAGTCCCCGACAGGGACCCCAAGAGACCCAGTACTTC. The chain carries TRBV6-2 or TRBV6-3 and TRBJ2-5, with 7 bases lining up with TRBD1. Germline trimming cut 5 bases from V and 1 base from J; bases unmatched to any gene: 7. CDR1 and CDR2 from the germline V gene are MNHEY and SVGEGT. This CDR3 spans 15 amino acids.

V is TRBV14 and J is TRBJ1-2; D gene uncertain. Germline V gene sequence: CDR1 SGHDN, CDR2 FVKESK. This CDR3 contains 13 residues. V lost 8 bases, J lost 2 bases, and 12 bases lay in between. CDR3 residues: CASSQDPNYGYTF. As DNA, the CDR3 is TGTGCCAGCTCCCAGGATCCAAACTATGGCTACACCTTC.

This clone has a handful of counts. The V call is TRBV28, the J call TRBJ1-2; possible D gene TRBD1, 5 bases. CDR1 is MDHEN and CDR2 is SYDVKM in the germline V gene. CDR3 length: 14 amino acids. Trimming removed 8 bases at V and 2 bases at J, with 15 bases between. The CDR3 protein is CASLPPGGNYGYTF. The DNA for the CDR3 is TGTGCCAGCCTTCCCCCCGGGGGGAACTATGGCTACACCTTC.

The rearrangement uses TRBV3-1 (or the pseudogene TRBV3-2) and TRBJ2-3; 15 nucleotides align to TRBD2. The CDR3 is 18 residues long. Germline CDR1 reads LGHDT; CDR2 reads YNNKEL (reference sequence). The V and J ends lost 4 bases and 3 bases, in that order; junction bases with no gene match: 8. The CDR3 DNA sequence: TGTGCCAGCAGCCTTCCGGGACTAGCGGGAGGACGTACAGATACGCAGTATTTT. Translating it yields CASSLPGLAGGRTDTQYF.

This clone was observed a single time. The chain couples TRBV6-6 to TRBJ2-6; 13 bases map to TRBD2. Trimming at V came to 5 bases and at J to 2 bases, leaving 9 bases not matched to a gene. The germline gives CDR1 MNHNY, CDR2 SVGAGI (reference sequence). This CDR3 is 19 amino acids long. The CDR3 DNA is TGTGCCAGCAGTCGGACTAGCGGGAGTACGACTACTGGGGCCAACGTCCTGACTTTC. Translated, it gives CASSRTSGSTTTGANVLTF.

The CDR3 DNA reads as TGCGCCAGCAGCCAAGAAACTAGCGGGGACTCCTACGAGCAGTACTTC. Encoded protein: CASSQETSGDSYEQYF. The J gene is TRBJ2-7, the V gene TRBV4-3; 10 nucleotides line up with TRBD2. Looked up from germline, CDR1 is LGHNA and CDR2 is YSLEER. Trimming at V came to 0 bases and at J to 0 bases, leaving 2 bases not matched to a gene. This CDR3 contains 16 residues.

V usage is TRBV19 and J usage is TRBJ1-1; possibly TRBD1 for D (6 bases). Trimming pared 7 bases from V and 4 bases from J, leaving 16 bases between. Germline V lookup: CDR1 LNHDA, CDR2 SQIVND (reference sequence). This CDR3 spans 14 amino acids. The CDR3 region is CASTSQGYVTEAFF. As DNA, the CDR3 is TGTGCCAGTACTTCACAGGGCTATGTCACTGAAGCTTTCTTT.